Detailed here is one TCR beta chain. The data were obtained in a study of blood T cell repertoires in COVID-19. Study summary: Some COVID-19 samples were acute and others convalescent; all came from the United States, Italy and Spain.

Germline V lookup: CDR1 GTSNPN, CDR2 SVGIG (reference sequence). With 2 bases clipped from V and 4 bases from J, the junction kept 14 bases outside the gene matches. The CDR3 has 18 residues. It was during active infection that Seattle patients were enrolled and then longitudinally followed. In the original workflow: Amplification of reference gene primers provided the estimated nucleated cell counts. Measured with immunoSEQ multiplex PCR; TCRdb has only the in-frame clones, and not every one. The V and J calls and clone size were taken over from that table, and D and trimming were inferred from the DNA. The sample has just over 300,000 clones; about 90% are singletons.

The TCR comes from a woman younger than 45 with COVID-19, enrolled during active disease. The sample consisted of peripheral blood. The chain links TRBV30 to TRBJ1-2; 12 bases agree with TRBD1. CDR3 sequence (DNA): TGTGCCTGGAGTCATACCGGGACAGGGGGCCTAGGTAGCTATGGCTACACCTTC. It is translated as CAWSHTGTGGLGSYGYTF. The full variable domain, completed using reference TRBV30 and TRBJ1-2, is SQTIHQWPATLVQPVGSPLSLECTVEGTSNPNLYWYRQAAGRGLQLLFYSVGIGQISSEVPQNLSASRPQDRQFILSSKKLLLSDSGFYLCAWSHTGTGGLGSYGYTFGSGTRLTVV.